The present T cell receptor (beta chain) was sequenced within a study of blood T cells in healthy people across ages. Per the germline V gene, CDR1 is MNHNS and CDR2 is SASEGT. Trimming pared 6 bases from V and 2 bases from J, leaving 13 bases between. This CDR3 has 14 amino acids. The study's findings and limits: As naive T cell percentage varied, TCR beta diversity correlated strongly with it. Long-lived donors exceeded aged donors in naive CD4+ cells and diversity.

This clonotype was counted a single time. As yet, its antigen is unknown. Healthy Russian Caucasian donors spanned ages roughly 6 to 100 years. Next came a second PCR, run for about 7 to 12 cycles, which used a sample-barcoded 5' primer along with a J-beta primer mix. Tagging of each cDNA molecule was performed by a template-switch adaptor with 12 random nucleotides. TCRdb reprocessed the 5' RACE reads with MiXCR, giving one entry per CDR3 protein. The data contain about 800,000 distinct CDR3 sequences, roughly 50% of them singletons. The sequenced material came from blood. The chain recombines TRBV6-1 with TRBJ1-1; D ambiguous. This TCR was sampled from a man aged 25 to 40 in good health. This chain's CDR3 is CASSPPGVNTEAFF. Here the CDR3 DNA reads TGTGCCAGCAGCCCCCCCGGTGTTAACACTGAAGCTTTCTTT.